The T cell receptor (beta chain) under discussion was sequenced for a study of blood T cell repertoires in COVID-19. Overall study: Sites across the United States, Italy and Spain contributed samples from acute and convalescent COVID-19. T cells, B-cell-depleted T cells, or PBMCs supplied cDNA or gDNA.

This CDR3 spans 15 amino acids. As handled by the study authors: Using reference gene primer amplification, nucleated cell counts were estimated. Sequencing used immunoSEQ multiplex PCR; TCRdb keeps in-frame clones, though not all of them. The D gene and trimming were derived from the DNA, and the V and J assignments and clone size from that table. The sample shows a few hundred thousand clones, about 90% of them seen only once. Sequencing was carried out using peripheral blood. This clonotype was sampled from a woman aged 40 to 50 with acute or convalescent COVID-19. This rearrangement joins TRBV21-1 to TRBJ2-7; the table names TRBD1, a call not compared with the DNA. TRBV21-1 constitutes a pseudogene. The CDR3 loop reads CASSPRDRAGYEQYV. CDR3 nucleotides: TGTGCCAGCAGCCCCCGGGACAGGGCCGGCTACGAGCAGTACGTC.